The 22 T cell receptor beta chains in this list originate from one sample, sequenced in a study of T cells in Graves' hyperthyroidism and ophthalmopathy. Researchers amplified the TCR beta CDR3 regions from RNA transcripts. The HTBI primer set served for first-round RT-PCR of the TCR CDR3. In TCRdb, the multiplex PCR reads were re-called with MiXCR into one record per CDR3 protein. This table has more than 600,000 distinct CDR3 sequences, around 17% appearing once. The sample taken for sequencing was blood. The receptor set was obtained from a man between 18 and 35 years old with Graves' hyperthyroidism.

This clonotype was counted ten times or more. The chain joins TRBV20-1 to TRBJ2-3; D remains unclear. The CDR3 extends over 16 amino acids. V was clipped by 0 bases and J by 0 bases, with 13 bases between them. The germline CDR1 and CDR2 sequences are DFQATT and SNEGSKA (reference sequence). Written as DNA, the CDR3 is TGCAGTGCTAGAGATCCATGGGCAACTAGCACAGATACGCAGTATTTT. It translates to CSARDPWATSTDTQYF.

There are many counts of this clonotype. The chain carries TRBV12-3 or TRBV12-4 and TRBJ1-4; D is uncertain. Trimming pared 3 bases from V and 0 bases from J, leaving 5 bases between. CDR3 length: 14 amino acids. Here the CDR3 reads CASSFTATNEKLFF. The CDR3 DNA reads TGTGCCAGCAGTTTTACTGCAACTAATGAAAAACTGTTTTTT.

This clonotype was recorded many times. The V call is TRBV12-5, the J call TRBJ1-1; 7 nucleotides agree with TRBD1. The CDR3 loop spans 14 amino acids. The ends lost 6 bases at V and 0 bases at J; junction bases unmatched: 4. CDR1 is LGHNT and CDR2 is FRNRAP in the germline V gene. The CDR3 protein is CASGPGTVNTEAFF. The CDR3 region has the DNA TGTGCTAGTGGACCCGGGACAGTGAACACTGAAGCTTTCTTT.

Only a few counts were recorded for this clonotype. V and J are TRBV12-3 or TRBV12-4 and TRBJ1-5, with D perhaps TRBD1 (6 bases). Trimming took 2 bases from V and 13 from J, leaving 12 bases between them. CDR3 length equals 12 residues. The CDR3 region has the DNA TGTGCCAGCAGTTTATTGAGGGGGTTTCAGCATTTT. Its translation: CASSLLRGFQHF.

This clonotype was seen a few times. The V gene is TRBV25-1, the J gene TRBJ2-7; TRBD2 matches at 8 bases. This CDR3 contains 18 residues. V trimming: 8 bases; J trimming: 2 bases; junction bases outside the gene matches: 20. Germline V gene sequence: CDR1 MGHDK, CDR2 SYGVNS. CDR3 region: CASSAGREANDWTYEQYF. The CDR3 nucleotides read TGTGCCAGCTCAGCGGGGCGGGAGGCTAACGATTGGACCTACGAGCAGTACTTC.

At least ten counts were recorded for this clonotype. The chain couples TRBV28 to TRBJ2-7; no definite D call. Trimming removed 2 bases from V and 4 bases from J, with 21 bases in between. This CDR3 comprises 17 residues. Germline lookup yields CDR1 MDHEN and CDR2 SYDVKM. The CDR3 spells CASSLPHPLGSQYEQYF. As DNA, the CDR3 is TGTGCCAGCAGTTTACCGCATCCTCTCGGGTCCCAGTACGAGCAGTACTTC. Full variable domain (rest looked up from reference TRBV28 and TRBJ2-7): DVKVTQSSRYLVKRTGEKVFLECVQDMDHENMFWYRQDPGLGLRLIYFSYDVKMKEKGDIPEGYSVSREKKERFSLILESASTNQTSMYLCASSLPHPLGSQYEQYFGPGTRLTVT.

The chain has TRBV7-9 and TRBJ2-7; D is uncertain. The CDR3 totals 12 residues. From germline, CDR1 is SEHNR and CDR2 FQNEAQ (reference sequence). V shed 1 base and J shed 6 bases, with 7 bases lying between them. Written as DNA, the CDR3 is TGTGCCAGCAGCTTAGATCTCGTCGAGCAGTACTTC. Amino acids: CASSLDLVEQYF.

This clonotype was found once. The chain carries TRBV9 and TRBJ2-1; D not resolved. Trimming took 4 bases from V and 8 from J, leaving 22 bases between them. The CDR3 contains 16 residues. Germline V gene data show CDR1 as SGDLS and CDR2 as YYNGEE. CDR3 in DNA: TGTGCCAGCAGCACACGAGCGAGAGTTAGCAGCCATGAGCAGTTCTTC. Translated: CASSTRARVSSHEQFF.

This sequence joins TRBV20-1 and TRBJ1-1; 7 bases map to TRBD1. V trimming: 6 bases; J trimming: 8 bases; junction bases outside the gene matches: 12. The germline V gene has CDR1 DFQATT and CDR2 SNEGSKA (reference sequence). This CDR3 is 13 amino acids long. The CDR3 spells CSAYPRQGREAFF. The CDR3 DNA sequence: TGCAGTGCCTATCCGAGACAGGGACGAGAAGCTTTCTTT.

The CDR3 sequence is CASSERGSAYEQYF. The CDR3 nucleotides read TGTGCCAGCAGCGAAAGGGGTAGCGCCTACGAGCAGTACTTC. The V and J genes are TRBV3-1 and TRBJ2-7; TRBD1 or TRBD2 may be the D gene (5 bases each). CDR1 and CDR2 (germline): LGHDT, YNNKEL (reference sequence). Trimming left V 5 bases short and J 2 bases short, with 13 bases between. The CDR3 runs to 14 residues.

V gene TRBV18 combines with J gene TRBJ2-7; D perhaps matches TRBD2 (6 bases). Germline values: CDR1 KGHSH, CDR2 LQKENI. The V end was cut by 3 bases, the J end by 2 bases, with 14 bases between. The CDR3 runs 15 residues. DNA of the CDR3: TGTGCCAGCTCACCTGAGGTGGGACTTCCCTACGAGCAGTACTTC. It is translated as CASSPEVGLPYEQYF.

The J gene is TRBJ2-6, the V gene TRBV5-1, with 8 bases aligning to TRBD2. Germline CDR1 SGHRS, CDR2 YFSETQ. The CDR3 has 17 residues. The trim removed 4 bases at V and 2 bases at J, leaving 8 bases unmatched. The CDR3 here is CASSQGLDFAGANVLTF. DNA of the CDR3: TGCGCCAGCAGCCAGGGACTAGATTTTGCTGGGGCCAACGTCCTGACTTTC.

This clonotype was seen many times. The V gene is TRBV7-9, the J gene TRBJ1-5, with D possibly being TRBD1 (6 bases). V lost 1 base, J lost 5 bases, and 12 bases lay in between. The CDR3 spans 15 residues. Germline CDR1 SEHNR, CDR2 FQNEAQ (reference sequence). The CDR3 DNA reads TGTGCCAGCAGCTTAGGTACAGGGAGGGATCAGCCCCAGCATTTT. Translation gives CASSLGTGRDQPQHF. Combining the CDR3 with reference TRBV7-9 and TRBJ1-5 gives the whole variable domain DTGVSQNPRHKITKRGQNVTFRCDPISEHNRLYWYRQTLGQGPEFLTYFQNEAQLEKSRLLSDRFSAERPKGSFSTLEIQRTEQGDSAMYLCASSLGTGRDQPQHFGDGTRLSIL.

There are many counts of this clonotype. The rearrangement links TRBV11-2 to TRBJ2-7, with 9 bases fitting TRBD1. V lost 1 base to trimming and J lost 5 bases; unmatched junction nucleotides: 6. The CDR3 has 15 amino acids. Germline loops: CDR1 SGHAT, CDR2 FQNNGV. The CDR3 protein is CASSLGWDRAHEQYF. The CDR3 bases are TGTGCCAGCAGCTTAGGCTGGGACAGGGCCCACGAGCAGTACTTC.

This clonotype was detected many times. This chain joins TRBV28 and TRBJ1-1; D is undetermined. CDR3 length equals 14 residues. Trimming cost V 3 bases and J 1 base, with 9 bases left between them. Per germline, CDR1 MDHEN and CDR2 SYDVKM. CDR3 loop: CASSFMRKNTEAFF. For the CDR3, the DNA is TGTGCCAGCAGTTTCATGAGGAAGAACACTGAAGCTTTCTTT.

This clonotype was found many times. This chain connects TRBV28 to TRBJ2-1, with D tentatively TRBD2 (5 bases). CDR3 length equals 14 residues. V shed 3 bases and J shed 8 bases, with 14 bases lying between them. The germline V gene encodes CDR1 MDHEN and CDR2 SYDVKM. The CDR3 loop reads CASSFELGGDEQFF. Here the CDR3 DNA reads TGTGCCAGCAGTTTTGAACTAGGCGGTGATGAGCAGTTCTTC.

The V and J genes are TRBV12-3 or TRBV12-4 and TRBJ2-3, with no clear D. There are 12 residues in the CDR3. The V and J ends lost 5 bases and 4 bases respectively, with 7 bases between them. The CDR3 region is CASSPIPDTQYF. CDR3 sequence (DNA): TGTGCCAGCAGTCCTATACCAGATACGCAGTATTTT.

This clonotype was detected ten times or more. V gene TRBV5-1 combines with J gene TRBJ2-1; D is perhaps TRBD2 (6 bases). CDR1 and CDR2 (germline): SGHRS, YFSETQ. With 4 bases removed from V and 4 bases from J, the gap between germline ends came to 15 bases. This CDR3 spans 15 amino acids. The CDR3 nucleotides are TGCGCCAGCAGCGTTCTGCCGGGGGATTACAATGAGCAGTTCTTC. This codes for CASSVLPGDYNEQFF.

At least ten counts were recorded for this clonotype. The chain combines TRBV28 with TRBJ1-4, with 8 bases lining up with TRBD1. Germline CDR1 reads MDHEN; CDR2 reads SYDVKM. The trim removed 2 bases at V and 8 bases at J, leaving 4 bases unmatched. This CDR3 has 14 amino acids. The CDR3 DNA reads TGTGCCAGCAGTTTAAGGACAGGGTGGGAAAAACTGTTTTTT. This gives the protein CASSLRTGWEKLFF.

This clonotype was seen ten or more times. The chain couples TRBV24-1 to TRBJ2-3; the match to TRBD2 covers 10 bases. The CDR3 contains 18 residues. In germline, CDR1 is KGHDR, CDR2 SFDVKD. V gave up 0 bases and J gave up 0 bases; unmatched junction bases: 5. Here the CDR3 DNA reads TGTGCCACCAGTGATTTGTCGAGCGGGAGGGCAAGCACAGATACGCAGTATTTT. This sequence encodes CATSDLSSGRASTDTQYF.

The chain uses TRBV20-1 and TRBJ2-1, with 7 bases identical to TRBD2. The CDR3 contains 14 residues. Losses at the gene ends were 5 bases for V and 5 bases for J; bases not matched to a gene: 9. The germline V gene has CDR1 DFQATT and CDR2 SNEGSKA (reference sequence). CDR3 bases: TGCAGTGCTTCCCCGGGGGGTTCCAACAATGAGCAGTTCTTC. This gives the protein CSASPGGSNNEQFF.

This clonotype was detected many times. The chain employs TRBV7-2 and TRBJ2-5, with 14 bases identical to TRBD2. CDR1 is SGHTA and CDR2 is FQGNSA in the germline V gene. The CDR3 has 16 amino acids. The V gene end was trimmed by 4 bases and the J gene end by 5 bases; junction bases not matched to a gene: 6. The CDR3 loop is CASSSPGLAGAETQYF. The CDR3 DNA is TGTGCCAGCAGCTCCCCGGGACTAGCGGGAGCGGAGACCCAGTACTTC.